The source of this T cell receptor beta chain is a study of blood T cell repertoires in COVID-19. As for the study in general: T cells, B-cell-depleted T cells, or PBMCs provided the cDNA or gDNA that served as material.

The CDR3 has 14 amino acids. Trimming shortened V by 10 bases and J by 8 bases, and 23 bases separated the two germline ends. CDR1 and CDR2 (germline): LNHDA, SQIVND (reference sequence). Across about two dozen US areas, participants ranged in age from about 18 to 89 years. Cohorts were determined from participant-reported clinical history. Exposed enrollees encountered a COVID-19 case at some point within 2 weeks before study entry. The repertoire was sequenced with immunoSEQ multiplex PCR; TCRdb's copy has only in-frame clones and lacks some. The table lists hundreds of thousands of clones, roughly four fifths of them singletons, with about 5% in the top ten.

The clonotype comes from a man aged 40-49 years who had been exposed to COVID-19. The sequenced material came from PBMCs or T cells enriched from blood (not recorded which). This chain links TRBV19 with TRBJ1-2, with a possible D match to TRBD1 (6 bases). CDR3 bases: TGTGCCACCAAGAAATTAGACAGGTCGATCGGCTACACCTTC. Protein sequence: CATKKLDRSIGYTF.